The subject of this entry is one T cell receptor beta chain. Its antigen target is currently unknown. Base quality data are lacking; no much larger clone is found one base away. Patients with autoimmune disease history or receiving systemic immunosuppression were excluded from the trial. Peripheral blood for TCR sequencing was collected from all dose cohorts at baseline, on cycle 4 day 1, and on cycle 7 day 1. Samples were obtained from an open-label, multicenter, first-in-human phase I dose-escalation trial of ivuxolimab. Adults with locally advanced or metastatic melanoma, renal cell, hepatocellular, or head and neck squamous cell carcinoma were enrolled in the trial. Before TCR sequencing, CD4+ and CD8+ T cells were separately sorted from peripheral blood. The sample belongs to a study of OX40 agonist ivuxolimab in advanced cancers. Regarding the complete study: The costimulatory receptor OX40 (CD134) was targeted by ivuxolimab, a fully human IgG2 agonistic monoclonal antibody. Intravenous ivuxolimab was administered to patients every 2 weeks at six dose levels: 0.01, 0.1, 0.3, 1.5, 3 and 10 mg/kg. Of the roughly 51 patients in dose escalation, about 20 had hepatocellular carcinoma, some 15 had melanoma, 9 had renal cell carcinoma and 9 had head and neck cancer. In the dose-escalation cohort, about four fifths of patients were male, and the mean age was approximately 60 years with a range of roughly 23 to 90. Prior anti-PD-1, anti-PD-L1 or anti-CTLA-4 therapy was permitted, and checkpoint inhibitors had been received by roughly two fifths of dose-escalation patients. Three dose-escalation patients achieved partial responses, one with hepatocellular carcinoma and two with cutaneous melanoma. The purpose of peripheral TCRbeta sequencing was to test whether ivuxolimab changed TCR sequence diversity and led to clonal T-cell expansion. The paper covers the monotherapy dose-escalation part of the phase I ivuxolimab trial, which included N ≈ 50 patients. Beyond this particular receptor, the publication reports: The antigen specificity of the clonally expanded peripheral T cells was not determined. After ivuxolimab, expanded clones were on average more numerous among CD8+ T cells than among CD4+ T cells. Low levels of normalized T-cell clonal expansion were also seen in some patients who did not respond. In partial responders in the 0.1-3.0 mg/kg groups, normalized peripheral clonal expansion was found to be among the lowest, especially among CD8+ T cells. Clonal expansion of both CD4+ and CD8+ blood T cells was observed from baseline to week 6 at doses 0.1 to 3.0 mg/kg.

From the germline V gene (reference sequence), CDR1 is LNHDA and CDR2 is SQIVND. From the cysteine through the phenylalanine, the CDR3 covers 14 amino acids. The sequence is cut down to CDR3 DNA, 42 bases in frame from base 1. V was cut back by 3 bases and J by 4 bases, leaving a gap of 12 bases between them. Genomic DNA was isolated from the sorted cells so that the TCRbeta CDR3 region could be sequenced. The immunoSEQ Assay was used for sequencing of TCRbeta CDR3 regions. The immuneACCESS repertoire file appears here via TCRdb, limited to in-frame rearrangements. These files lack a portion of the clones; in checked studies, under half of the deficit traces to unresolved V genes, and the cause of the others is not known. The sample yields about 66,000 clones; about four fifths were counted once. Under 2.5% of the sample belongs to the ten largest clones.

This chain is built from TRBV19 and TRBJ1-1; 6 matching bases give a weak D call of TRBD1. The sequence was obtained from an adult with an advanced solid tumor such as melanoma, head and neck, liver or kidney cancer. The input for sequencing was CD4+ or CD8+ T cells sorted from blood, taken in a trial of the OX40 agonist ivuxolimab. The CDR3 region: CASSIGGSGTEAFF. The nucleotides read TGTGCCAGTAGTATTGGGGGCTCGGGCACTGAAGCTTTCTTT. The CDR3, completed at both ends by the reference TRBV19 and TRBJ1-1 genes, gives the full variable domain DGGITQSPKYLFRKEGQNVTLSCEQNLNHDAMYWYRQDPGQGLRLIYYSQIVNDFQKGDIAEGYSVSREKKESFPLTVTSAQKNPTAFYLCASSIGGSGTEAFFGQGTRLTVV.